The present T cell receptor beta chain was sequenced within a study of molecular identifiers for immune sequencing clone quantification. Overall study results and limits: In naive cells, clones above 20 RNA copies held under 1% of molecules, whereas in effector cells they held over 97%.

This clonotype was detected many times. Its antigen remains unknown. Investigators produced naive CD8 libraries from 20,000 to 1,000,000 sorted cells, drawing on 10%, 30% or 50% RNA. TCRdb passed the PCR reads through MiXCR, listing each CDR3 protein once. Here the sample spans tens of thousands of distinct CDR3 sequences, around a fifth being singletons. This CDR3 has 14 amino acids. V lost 2 bases and J 1 base, leaving 9 bases between the germline ends. CDR1 is SGHNT and CDR2 is YYREEE in the germline V gene (reference sequence). The chain has TRBV5-4 and TRBJ1-1, with D hard to call. What was sequenced was naive CD8+ T cells from blood, with Jurkat cell RNA spiked in. The subset is: FACS-sorted CD8+CD4-CCR7+CD45RA+ naive T cells. This TCR was recovered from a human donor in good health. Some libraries in this study had Jurkat cell RNA spiked in. The CDR3 DNA reads as TGTGCCAGCAGCTTCCATCCAGGGAACACTGAAGCTTTCTTT. Its protein product is CASSFHPGNTEAFF.